This is a list of T cell receptor beta chains from one sample in a study of OX40 agonist ivuxolimab in advanced cancers. TCRdb's table, derived via immunoSEQ multiplex PCR, lists solely in-frame clones and lacks some. The data show fewer than 70,000 clones, with roughly 89% seen just once and 1% to 1.2% held by the top ten. The sequencing here drew on CD4+ or CD8+ T cells sorted from blood, taken in a trial of the OX40 agonist ivuxolimab. These receptors were collected from an adult with an advanced solid tumor such as melanoma, head and neck, liver or kidney cancer. CDR3s include the opening cysteine and the closing phenylalanine or tryptophan. Each record gives: J gene, D gene, clone size, V gene, CDR3 DNA, CDR3 protein. The D gene is left open where the match is weak. Clone size, where shown, is once, few, many, or a class for clones that have expanded.

J gene: TRBJ1-4
D gene: -
clone size: -
V gene: TRBV19
CDR3 DNA: TGTGCCAGTAGACGACGGGATGAGGCTAATGAAAAACTGTTTTTT
CDR3 protein: CASRRRDEANEKLFF

J gene: TRBJ2-5
D gene: -
clone size: -
V gene: TRBV5-6
CDR3 DNA: TGTGCCAGCAGCTTGGATGGGGTGGAGACCCAGTACTTC
CDR3 protein: CASSLDGVETQYF

J gene: TRBJ2-1
D gene: -
clone size: -
V gene: TRBV19
CDR3 DNA: TGTGCCAGTAGTCGGGCCCCCGCCAGTGAGCAGTTCTTC
CDR3 protein: CASSRAPASEQFF

J gene: TRBJ1-5
D gene: -
clone size: once
V gene: TRBV6-5
CDR3 DNA: TGTGCCAGCGGCCTGGGGGGGCCCCAGCATTTT
CDR3 protein: CASGLGGPQHF

J gene: TRBJ1-4
D gene: -
clone size: -
V gene: TRBV19
CDR3 DNA: TGTGCCAGTAGTAGGACTGCAACTAATGAAAAACTGTTTTTT
CDR3 protein: CASSRTATNEKLFF

J gene: TRBJ1-1
D gene: TRBD1
clone size: once
V gene: TRBV30
CDR3 DNA: TGTGCCTGGAGTGTCACCGGGTACAGGGGTAAGAACACTGAAGCTTTCTTT
CDR3 protein: CAWSVTGYRGKNTEAFF

J gene: TRBJ1-4
D gene: TRBD1
clone size: -
V gene: TRBV19
CDR3 DNA: TGTGCCAGTAGTGTCGACAGGGGCGTCGCCGAAAAACTGTTTTTT
CDR3 protein: CASSVDRGVAEKLFF

J gene: TRBJ2-7
D gene: TRBD1
clone size: -
V gene: TRBV5-5
CDR3 DNA: TGTGCCAGCAGCTGGGGACAGGGCGGAGGGTCTACCTCCTACGAGCAGTACTTC
CDR3 protein: CASSWGQGGGSTSYEQYF

J gene: TRBJ1-3
D gene: -
clone size: -
V gene: TRBV5-4
CDR3 DNA: TGTGCCAGCAGCAAAAACTCTGGAAACACCATATATTTT
CDR3 protein: CASSKNSGNTIYF

J gene: TRBJ1-1
D gene: TRBD1
clone size: -
V gene: TRBV27
CDR3 DNA: TGTGCCAGCATCCCGGACAGGGGCGGAGAAGCTTTCTTT
CDR3 protein: CASIPDRGGEAFF

J gene: TRBJ2-7
D gene: -
clone size: -
V gene: TRBV6-5
CDR3 DNA: TGTGCCAGCAGTTACGACCGAGGGGCAGGCTACGAGCAGTACTTC
CDR3 protein: CASSYDRGAGYEQYF

J gene: TRBJ2-5
D gene: -
clone size: once
V gene: TRBV7-6
CDR3 DNA: TGTGCCAGCAGCTTATCGGCAGCACAAGAGACCCAGTACTTC
CDR3 protein: CASSLSAAQETQYF

J gene: TRBJ1-5
D gene: -
clone size: -
V gene: TRBV4-1
CDR3 DNA: TGCGCCAGCAGCCAAGCGACGGCCTCGGGCAATCAGCCCCAGCATTTT
CDR3 protein: CASSQATASGNQPQHF

J gene: TRBJ1-2
D gene: -
clone size: -
V gene: TRBV4-2
CDR3 DNA: TGTGCCAGCAGCCAAGATAACGGACTCTATGGCTACACCTTC
CDR3 protein: CASSQDNGLYGYTF

J gene: TRBJ2-2
D gene: TRBD1
clone size: -
V gene: TRBV18
CDR3 DNA: TGTGCCAGCTCACCAAGGGGGCTGAACACCGGGGAGCTGTTTTTT
CDR3 protein: CASSPRGLNTGELFF

J gene: TRBJ2-7
D gene: TRBD2
clone size: -
V gene: TRBV7-9
CDR3 DNA: TGTGCCAGCAGCCGGACTGGAGCTAGCGGGGTAGCCTACGAGCAGTACTTC
CDR3 protein: CASSRTGASGVAYEQYF

J gene: TRBJ1-6
D gene: TRBD1
clone size: -
V gene: TRBV25-1
CDR3 DNA: TGTGCCAGCAGTGGAGAGGGCCTCTCCGGGACAGGGAATTCACCCCTCCACTTT
CDR3 protein: CASSGEGLSGTGNSPLHF

J gene: TRBJ2-6
D gene: -
clone size: -
V gene: TRBV14
CDR3 DNA: TGTGCCAGCAGCGGCCTGACTGGGGGATCAACTGGGGCCAACGTCCTGACTTTC
CDR3 protein: CASSGLTGGSTGANVLTF

J gene: TRBJ1-2
D gene: TRBD1
clone size: -
V gene: TRBV5-1
CDR3 DNA: TGCGCCAGCAGCCCCCTACAGGGGATGGAGGACCGTGACTATGGCTACACCTTC
CDR3 protein: CASSPLQGMEDRDYGYTF

J gene: TRBJ1-2
D gene: -
clone size: -
V gene: TRBV10-3
CDR3 DNA: TGTGCCATCAGTGTCGAGTCCCGGGGAAGGGGAGGTGGCTACACCTTC
CDR3 protein: CAISVESRGRGGGYTF

J gene: TRBJ2-7
D gene: TRBD1
clone size: -
V gene: TRBV10-3
CDR3 DNA: TGTGCCATCAGTGTTGTTGGGACAGGACAGTACTTC
CDR3 protein: CAISVVGTGQYF

J gene: TRBJ1-5
D gene: TRBD1
clone size: -
V gene: TRBV10-3
CDR3 DNA: TGTGCCATCAGTGAGTCAGGACAGGGTTTTCAGCCCCAGCATTTT
CDR3 protein: CAISESGQGFQPQHF

J gene: TRBJ2-7
D gene: TRBD2
clone size: once
V gene: TRBV4-2
CDR3 DNA: TGTGCCAGCAGCCAAGATGGGACGCGGGGGGACTCCTACGAGCAGTACTTC
CDR3 protein: CASSQDGTRGDSYEQYF

J gene: TRBJ2-5
D gene: TRBD1
clone size: -
V gene: TRBV5-1
CDR3 DNA: TGCGCCAGCAGCTTGGGAGGGGGCTCTTTACGTGGAGAGACCCAGTACTTC
CDR3 protein: CASSLGGGSLRGETQYF

J gene: TRBJ2-6
D gene: -
clone size: -
V gene: TRBV6-1
CDR3 DNA: TGTGCCAGCAGTGAAGCGAGGAGGGCTGGGGCCAACGTCCTGACTTTC
CDR3 protein: CASSEARRAGANVLTF

J gene: TRBJ1-2
D gene: -
clone size: -
V gene: TRBV5-1
CDR3 DNA: TGCGCCAGCAGGCGGGAAACTCGGGACTCGGGCGAAAATGGCTACACCTTC
CDR3 protein: CASRRETRDSGENGYTF

J gene: TRBJ2-1
D gene: TRBD2
clone size: -
V gene: TRBV10-2
CDR3 DNA: TGCGCCAGCCGACCGGGAGGGGGGGGCTCCTACAATGAGCAGTTCTTC
CDR3 protein: CASRPGGGGSYNEQFF

J gene: TRBJ2-4
D gene: -
clone size: -
V gene: TRBV19
CDR3 DNA: TGTGCCAGTAGTATCGGGTTCGGCATTCAGTACTTC
CDR3 protein: CASSIGFGIQYF

J gene: TRBJ2-5
D gene: -
clone size: -
V gene: TRBV6-7
CDR3 DNA: TGTGCCAGCAGTTACGGGGAAGCGGCTGGTGGGTGCGCCCAGTACTTC
CDR3 protein: CASSYGEAAGGCAQYF

J gene: TRBJ1-1
D gene: -
clone size: once
V gene: TRBV6-4
CDR3 DNA: TGTGCCAGCAGAGAACAGGGTCTCATGAACACTGAAGCTTTCTTT
CDR3 protein: CASREQGLMNTEAFF